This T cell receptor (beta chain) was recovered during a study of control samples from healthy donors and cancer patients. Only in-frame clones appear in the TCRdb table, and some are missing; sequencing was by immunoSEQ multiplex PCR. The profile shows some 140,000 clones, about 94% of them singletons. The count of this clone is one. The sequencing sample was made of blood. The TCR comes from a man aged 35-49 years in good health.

The CDR3 nucleotides are TGTGCCAGCACCCCGACGGTTTCCTACGAGCAGTACTTC. The encoded protein is CASTPTVSYEQYF. J is TRBJ2-7 and V is TRBV12-3 or TRBV12-4; D not resolved. Trimming cost V 7 bases and J 1 base, with 11 bases left between them. This CDR3 is built from 13 residues.